The present entry profiles one T cell receptor (beta chain) with its context. Its specificity is not known. Measured with immunoSEQ multiplex PCR; TCRdb has only the in-frame clones, and not every one. Among 120,000 or so clones, roughly 87% were seen once, and the ten largest hold approximately 1.1%. This specimen belongs to a study of T cell responses to AZD1222 COVID-19 vaccine. Whole-study context: Researchers grouped second doses given at about 4 or about 12 weeks into one pool.

This CDR3 has 12 amino acids. In germline, CDR1 is SGHVS, CDR2 FQNEAQ. Trimming left V 5 bases short and J 5 bases short, with 9 bases between. Study results and limitations: Baseline antibody screening turned up just a handful of seropositive AZD1222 recipients.

The starting material was peripheral blood, obtained on day 0 of AZD1222 vaccination. The rearrangement joins TRBV7-8 to TRBJ1-2, with unresolved D. The source is an adult in good health. CDR3 in DNA: TGTGCCAGCAGCCGTGACATTTATGGCTACACCTTC. This codes for CASSRDIYGYTF.